This is a list of T cell receptor beta chains from one sample in a study of blood T cell repertoires in COVID-19. Generated by immunoSEQ multiplex PCR, the TCRdb table keeps only in-frame clones and is missing some. The sample carries roughly 180,000 clones, about 80% recorded once. The sequencing input was peripheral blood. The receptors shown here come from a woman between 45 and 65 years old with active or convalescent COVID-19. Both conserved end residues are part of each CDR3. The order of the fields is V gene, J gene, D gene, clone size, CDR3 protein, CDR3 DNA. D genes are given only for firm matches. A row's size may be missing; if present it is once, few, many or a size class.

TRBV6-5,TRBJ1-2,.,.,CASSPSPTLRSGYTF,TGTGCCAGCAGCCCAAGCCCGACCCTAAGGAGTGGCTACACCTTC
TRBV2,TRBJ2-7,TRBD2,.,CASSRAGRARNEQYF,TGTGCCAGCAGTCGGGCGGGGAGGGCTAGAAACGAGCAGTACTTC
TRBV28,TRBJ2-1,TRBD2,.,CASSFPPHWRENEQFF,TGTGCCAGCAGTTTCCCCCCGCATTGGCGGGAGAATGAGCAGTTCTTC
TRBV24-1,TRBJ1-2,TRBD1,.,CAKTSETDRAHPYGYTF,TGTGCCAAGACGAGCGAGACCGACAGGGCTCACCCTTATGGCTACACCTTC
TRBV7-3,TRBJ2-1,.,.,CASSSIPAQGAGGQREQFF,TGTGCCAGCAGCTCCATACCAGCCCAGGGGGCGGGGGGGCAGAGGGAGCAGTTCTTC
TRBV4-2,TRBJ2-2,.,.,CASSQEVRGKVFF,TGTGCCAGCAGCCAAGAAGTACGGGGAAAGGTGTTTTTT
TRBV7-9,TRBJ1-2,.,.,CASSFQGEGYTF,TGTGCCAGCAGCTTTCAGGGCGAGGGCTACACCTTC
TRBV5-1,TRBJ1-5,.,.,CASSSRPGDSNQPQHF,TGCGCCAGCAGCTCCCGACCCGGGGATAGCAATCAGCCCCAGCATTTT
TRBV5-4,TRBJ1-1,.,.,CASSLELMNTEAFF,TGTGCCAGCAGCTTGGAGCTGATGAACACTGAAGCTTTCTTT
TRBV6-5,TRBJ1-4,.,.,CASSYRPLAGGEKLFF,TGTGCCAGCAGTTACCGTCCGCTGGCCGGGGGTGAAAAACTGTTTTTT
TRBV4-2,TRBJ2-7,TRBD1,once,CASSQDLTGPSYEQYF,TGTGCCAGCAGCCAGGACCTGACAGGGCCTTCCTACGAGCAGTACTTC
TRBV6-2/TRBV6-3,TRBJ2-5,TRBD2,.,CASSYRGSGGVGRETQYF,TGTGCCAGCAGTTACAGAGGTAGCGGGGGGGTTGGTCGTGAGACCCAGTACTTC
TRBV6-5,TRBJ2-2,TRBD1,.,CASRGQGPNTGELFF,TGTGCCAGCAGAGGACAGGGCCCGAACACCGGGGAGCTGTTTTTT